This TCR beta chain was recovered during a study of cytomegalovirus exposure and HLA in healthy donors. Study-level points and caveats: Later work found most CMV-associated TCR beta chains apparently HLA-restricted. Later analysis revealed greater clonal expansion in HLA-associated TCR beta chains than in equally common others. Across all donors, roughly uniform sequencing depth was an assumption of the presence/absence analyses. A missense DCLRE1C variant was associated with V- and J-gene trimming of TCR beta chains in a later analysis, and an independent cohort replicated the association.

From germline, CDR1 is LGHNT and CDR2 FRNRAP. This CDR3 has 13 amino acids. Trimming pared 0 bases from V and 3 bases from J, leaving 6 bases between. In regard to this clone: Its antigen is undetermined.

The PCR used 60 Vbeta and 13 Jbeta primers. Sequencing was performed with immunoSEQ multiplex PCR; in TCRdb, only in-frame clones are kept and a portion is missing. In the table there are 150,000 to 200,000 clones, about 90% of which are singletons. The receptor was isolated from a girl less than two years old in good health and CMV-seronegative. The chain links TRBV12-5 to TRBJ2-7; D is uncertain. Sequencing was carried out using PBMCs. The CDR3 spells CASGLVRGYEQYF. The DNA for the CDR3 is TGTGCTAGTGGTTTGGTACGAGGCTACGAGCAGTACTTC.